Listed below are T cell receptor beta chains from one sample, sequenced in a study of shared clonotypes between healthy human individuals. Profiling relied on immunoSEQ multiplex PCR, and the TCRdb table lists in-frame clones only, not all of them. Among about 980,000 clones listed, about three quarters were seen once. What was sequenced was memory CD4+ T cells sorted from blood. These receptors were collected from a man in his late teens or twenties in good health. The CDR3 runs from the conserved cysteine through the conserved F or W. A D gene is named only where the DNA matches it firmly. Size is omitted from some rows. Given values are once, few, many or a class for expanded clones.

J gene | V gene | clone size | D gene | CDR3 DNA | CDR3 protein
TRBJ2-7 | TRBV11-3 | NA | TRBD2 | TGTGCCAGCAGCTTAGGTCAGACCCTAGCGGGACAAGGATCCTACGAGCAGTACTTC | CASSLGQTLAGQGSYEQYF
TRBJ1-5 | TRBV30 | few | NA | TGTGCCTGGAGCGAAACTTCCGGGACACCAAATAGCAATCAGCCCCAGCATTTT | CAWSETSGTPNSNQPQHF
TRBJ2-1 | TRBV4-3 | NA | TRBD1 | TGCGCCAGCAGCCGGTGGACAGGGGGCGATTATGAGCAGTTCTTC | CASSRWTGGDYEQFF
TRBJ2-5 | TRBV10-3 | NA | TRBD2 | TGTGCCATCAGCCCCGGGACTAGCGGGAGGGCCCTCGTAGAGACCCAGTACTTC | CAISPGTSGRALVETQYF
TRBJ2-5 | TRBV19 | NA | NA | TGTGCCAGTAACCGGGGACCAGGGAGTGTAGAGACCCAGTACTTC | CASNRGPGSVETQYF
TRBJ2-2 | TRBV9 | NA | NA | TGTGCCAGCAGCCCCCGAGGCGCGAACACCGGGGAGCTGTTTTTT | CASSPRGANTGELFF
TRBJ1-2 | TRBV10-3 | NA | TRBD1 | TGTGCCACCGGGACAGGGGGGAACTATGGCTACACCTTC | CATGTGGNYGYTF
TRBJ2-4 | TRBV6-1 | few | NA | TGTGCCAGCAGTCTAAGTTCCTTGGCCAAAAACATTCAGTACTTC | CASSLSSLAKNIQYF
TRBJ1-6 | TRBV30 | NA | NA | TGTGCCTGGAGTAATCAGAGCATTTCACCCCTCCACTTT | CAWSNQSISPLHF
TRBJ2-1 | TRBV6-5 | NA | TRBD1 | TGTGCCAGCAGCCCGACAGGGAAAACGGACAATGAGCAGTTCTTC | CASSPTGKTDNEQFF
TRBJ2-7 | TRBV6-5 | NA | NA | TGTGCCAGCACCCCCCAAGTCGAGCAGTACTTC | CASTPQVEQYF
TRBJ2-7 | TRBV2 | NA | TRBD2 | TGTGCCAGCAGGGCTAGCGGAGACCGAACCTACGAGCAGTACTTC | CASRASGDRTYEQYF
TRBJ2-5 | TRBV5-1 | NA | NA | TGCGCCAGCAGCTGGGGTCAAGAGACCCAGTACTTC | CASSWGQETQYF
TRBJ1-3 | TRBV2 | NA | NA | TGTGCCAGCAGTCCTGAGGGCGGATACTCTGGAAACACCATATATTTT | CASSPEGGYSGNTIYF
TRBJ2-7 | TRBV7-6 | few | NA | TGTGCCAGCAGCCCGGGGTCTGGGAGCGGCTCCTACGAGCAGTACTTC | CASSPGSGSGSYEQYF
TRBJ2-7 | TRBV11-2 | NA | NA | TGTGCCAGCAGCTTAGTCTCGGGGACTGGGTCCTACGAGCAGTACTTC | CASSLVSGTGSYEQYF
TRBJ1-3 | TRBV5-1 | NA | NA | TGCGCCAGCAGCTTCGGGCCCCCCTCTGGAAACACCATATATTTT | CASSFGPPSGNTIYF
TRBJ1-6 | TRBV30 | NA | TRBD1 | TGTGCCTCAGTGGCCGGGACAGATAATTCACCCCTCCACTTT | CASVAGTDNSPLHF
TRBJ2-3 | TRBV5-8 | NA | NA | TGTGCCAGCAGCTCTGGGGTAGGGGGGGCCCAGACAGATACGCAGTATTTT | CASSSGVGGAQTDTQYF
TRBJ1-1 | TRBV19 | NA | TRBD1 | TGTGCCAGTACCATGGGGGACAGGGGGTCGAACACTGAAGCTTTCTTT | CASTMGDRGSNTEAFF
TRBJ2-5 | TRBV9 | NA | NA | TGTGCCAGCAGCCCTGGGGGCGGCCCCCAAGAGACCCAGTACTTC | CASSPGGGPQETQYF
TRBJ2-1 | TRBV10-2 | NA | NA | TGCGCCAGCAATGGGGGAGAGTGGGATGAGCAGTTCTTC | CASNGGEWDEQFF
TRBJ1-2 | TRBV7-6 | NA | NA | TGTGCCAGCGGCATGGGGGGCTATGGCTACACCTTC | CASGMGGYGYTF
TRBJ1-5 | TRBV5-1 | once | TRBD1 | TGCGCCAGCAGCGAGACAGGGGTGGGCAATCAGCCCCAGCATTTT | CASSETGVGNQPQHF
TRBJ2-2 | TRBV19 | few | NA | TGTGCCAGTAGTATTCAGAACACCGGGGAGCTGTTTTTT | CASSIQNTGELFF
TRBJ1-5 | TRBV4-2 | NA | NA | TGTGCCAGCAGCCAGAGCGAGAATGGGGTACAGCCCCAGCATTTT | CASSQSENGVQPQHF
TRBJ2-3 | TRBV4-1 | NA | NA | TGCGCCAGCAGCCAAGATCGGGGGTACGGAACAGATACGCAGTATTTT | CASSQDRGYGTDTQYF
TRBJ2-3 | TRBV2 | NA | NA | TGTGCCAGTAGAGTCCGGGGCACAGATACGCAGTATTTT | CASRVRGTDTQYF
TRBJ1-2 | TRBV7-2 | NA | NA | TGTGCCAGCAGCTTAGACAGGGTCGGTGGCTACACCTTC | CASSLDRVGGYTF
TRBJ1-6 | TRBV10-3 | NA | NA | TGTGCCATCAGGGACAGTTATAATTCACCCCTCCACTTT | CAIRDSYNSPLHF
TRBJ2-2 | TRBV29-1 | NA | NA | TGCAGCGCGCGGGGACAAAACACCGGGGAGCTGTTTTTT | CSARGQNTGELFF
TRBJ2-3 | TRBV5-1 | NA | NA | TGCGCCAGCAGCTTGTGGGTCGGCACAGATACGCAGTATTTT | CASSLWVGTDTQYF
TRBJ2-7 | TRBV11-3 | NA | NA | TGTGCCAGCAGCTTAAATGGACTGGGCTCCGAGCAGTACTTC | CASSLNGLGSEQYF
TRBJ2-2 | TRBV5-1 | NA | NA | TGCGCCAGCAGGGTGGAAACCGGGGAGCTGTTTTTT | CASRVETGELFF
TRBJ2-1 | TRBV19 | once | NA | TGTGCCAGTAGTATCCACTCTCCGGAGGTAGATGAGCAGTTCTTC | CASSIHSPEVDEQFF
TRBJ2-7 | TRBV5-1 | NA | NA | TGCGCCAGCAGCAAGCAGAGCTCCTACGAGCAGTACTTC | CASSKQSSYEQYF
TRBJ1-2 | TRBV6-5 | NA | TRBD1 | TGTGCCAGCAGTTACGCGACAGGGGGCGCTTACTATGGCTACACCTTC | CASSYATGGAYYGYTF
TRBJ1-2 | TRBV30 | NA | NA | TGTGCCTGGAGTCAAGACAGTAAGCACTATGGCTACACCTTC | CAWSQDSKHYGYTF
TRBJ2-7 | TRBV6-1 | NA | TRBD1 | TGTGCCAGCAGCCCGGGACAGGGGGCTGTTGACGAGCAGTACTTC | CASSPGQGAVDEQYF
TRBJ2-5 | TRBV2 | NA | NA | TGTGCCAGCACCCTGAGGGAGACCCAGTACTTC | CASTLRETQYF
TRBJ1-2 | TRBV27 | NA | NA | TGTGCCAGCAGCCCCCGGGGCTACACCTTC | CASSPRGYTF
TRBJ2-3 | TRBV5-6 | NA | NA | TGTGCCAGCAGCGCGATTAAGGGGCCAGATACGCAGTATTTT | CASSAIKGPDTQYF
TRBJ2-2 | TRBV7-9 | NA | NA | TGTGCCAGCAGCCTCTACCGGGGAGGTGCCGGGGAGCTGTTTTTT | CASSLYRGGAGELFF
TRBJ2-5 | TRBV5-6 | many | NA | TGTGCCAGCAGCTTGGAGGAGAAAGAGACCCAGTACTTC | CASSLEEKETQYF
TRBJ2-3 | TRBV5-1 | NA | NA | TGCGCCAGCAGCTCCCCTGTGGGGGACCTGGTCTTTCTGGATACGCAGTATTTT | CASSSPVGDLVFLDTQYF
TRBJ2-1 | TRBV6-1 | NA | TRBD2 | TGTGCCAGCAGTGAAAGCCCACGAGGCCTAGCGGGGGAAGATGAGCAGTTCTTC | CASSESPRGLAGEDEQFF
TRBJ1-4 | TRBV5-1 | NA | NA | TGCGCCAGCAGCTCAGGGGTGGGGAATGAAAAACTGTTTTTT | CASSSGVGNEKLFF
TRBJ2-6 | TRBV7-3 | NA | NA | TGTGCCAGCAGTTTCCCTTCTGGGGCCAACGTCCTGACTTTC | CASSFPSGANVLTF